Each of the 3 T cell receptor beta chains below was sequenced from the same sample in a study of blood T cells in healthy people across ages. A sample-barcoded 5' primer and a J-beta primer mix were used in a second PCR of about 7 to 12 cycles. TCRdb re-derived calls from the 5' RACE reads in MiXCR, one entry per CDR3 protein. The profile shows roughly 800,000 distinct CDR3 sequences, roughly 25% of them singletons. The same data also contributed to another study, on T cells of mothers and their children.

The specimen sequenced was blood. These receptors were collected from a boy younger than 18 in good health.

This clonotype was observed many times. The J gene is TRBJ2-1, the V gene TRBV11-2; 12 bases line up with TRBD2. The CDR3 spans 16 residues. Germline V gene data show CDR1 as SGHAT and CDR2 as FQNNGV. V trimming: 5 bases; J trimming: 5 bases; junction bases outside the gene matches: 7. The DNA for the CDR3 is TGTGCCAGCAGCCTCCTAGCGGGGGGGCCCAACAATGAGCAGTTCTTC. Translating gives CASSLLAGGPNNEQFF.

This clonotype was seen a few times. V is TRBV14 and J is TRBJ2-5; 9 nucleotides agree with TRBD1. The DNA end favors TRBJ2-7, so the J call may be wrong. There are 16 residues in the CDR3. Germline V CDR1 and CDR2: SGHDN, FVKESK. In DNA form, the CDR3 reads TGTGCCAGCAGCCATAGGACCGGGACAGGGTTTTTCGAGCAGTACTTC. This sequence encodes CASSHRTGTGFFEQYF.

This clonotype was counted only a few times. This chain links TRBV7-2 with TRBJ2-5; 10 bases map to TRBD2. The J call is doubtful: the DNA matches TRBJ2-7 better. From germline, CDR1 is SGHTA and CDR2 FQGNSA. The CDR3 sequence is 17 residues long. The CDR3 loop reads CASSLGGVAGGLYEQYF. DNA for the CDR3: TGTGCCAGCAGCTTAGGTGGGGTAGCGGGGGGACTCTACGAGCAGTACTTC.